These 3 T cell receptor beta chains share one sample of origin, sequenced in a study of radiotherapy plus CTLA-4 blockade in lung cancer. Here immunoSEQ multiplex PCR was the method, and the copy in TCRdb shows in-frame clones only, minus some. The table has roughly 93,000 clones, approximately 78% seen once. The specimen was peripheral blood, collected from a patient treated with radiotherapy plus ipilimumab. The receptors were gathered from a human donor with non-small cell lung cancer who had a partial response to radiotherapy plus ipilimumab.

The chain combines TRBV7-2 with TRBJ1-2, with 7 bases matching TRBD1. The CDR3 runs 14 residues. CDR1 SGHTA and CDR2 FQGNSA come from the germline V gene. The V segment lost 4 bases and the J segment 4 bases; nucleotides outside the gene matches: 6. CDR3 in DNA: TGTGCCAGCAGCTCGACGACAGGGATCTATGGCTACACCTTC. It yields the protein CASSSTTGIYGYTF.

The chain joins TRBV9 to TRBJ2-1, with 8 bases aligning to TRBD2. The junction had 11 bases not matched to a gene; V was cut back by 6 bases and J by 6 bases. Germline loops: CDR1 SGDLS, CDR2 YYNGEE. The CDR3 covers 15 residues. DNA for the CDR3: TGTGCCAGCAACCTCGGGACTAGTCGGGGCAATGAGCAGTTCTTC. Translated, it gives CASNLGTSRGNEQFF.

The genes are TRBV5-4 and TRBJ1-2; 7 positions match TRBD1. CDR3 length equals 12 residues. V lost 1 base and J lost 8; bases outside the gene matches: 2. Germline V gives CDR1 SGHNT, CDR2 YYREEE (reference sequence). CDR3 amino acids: CASSLRGLGYTF. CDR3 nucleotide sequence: TGTGCCAGCAGCTTGAGGGGGCTCGGCTACACCTTC.